Following are 4 T cell receptor beta chains from one sample sequenced in a study of shared clonotypes between healthy human individuals. Clones were read by immunoSEQ multiplex PCR, and TCRdb kept only the in-frame ones, dropping some. Of about 980,000 clones listed, approximately 80% are singletons. The specimen sequenced was memory CD4+ T cells sorted from blood. Subset noted: CD45RA-negative fraction. Source of these receptors: a man aged 18 to 29 in good health.

Only a few counts were recorded for this clone. The chain combines TRBV18 with TRBJ1-1, with no clear D. The CDR3 is made up of 16 amino acids. CDR1 is KGHSH, CDR2 LQKENI, per germline. V dropped 0 bases and J dropped 4 bases, with 15 bases sitting between them. The CDR3 spells CASSPPVRGSTTEAFF. DNA of the CDR3: TGTGCCAGCTCACCACCGGTACGGGGATCGACCACTGAAGCTTTCTTT.

The rearrangement uses TRBV15 and TRBJ1-2; D not resolved. There are 13 residues in the CDR3. Per the germline V gene, CDR1 is LNHNV and CDR2 is YYDKDF (reference sequence). The V and J ends lost 6 bases and 4 bases respectively, with 12 bases between them. CDR3 amino acids: CATSSGGLYGYTF. In nucleotides, the CDR3 is TGTGCCACCAGTTCGGGCGGACTCTATGGCTACACCTTC.

The chain recombines TRBV7-8 with TRBJ2-3; D perhaps matches TRBD2 (5 bases). Trimming removed 4 bases at V and 1 base at J, with 12 bases between. This CDR3 spans 15 amino acids. CDR1 is SGHVS and CDR2 is FQNEAQ in the germline V gene. The DNA for the CDR3 is TGTGCCAGCAGCTGGTCGAGCGGACGCACAGATACGCAGTATTTT. Translation gives CASSWSSGRTDTQYF.

The rearrangement uses TRBV2 and TRBJ1-1, with a weak D call TRBD1 (5 bases). The germline gives CDR1 SNHLY, CDR2 FYNNEI. This CDR3 region has 14 residues. Trimming removed 6 bases from V and 5 bases from J, with 16 bases in between. CDR3 sequence reads: CASSPRGILTEAFF. CDR3 bases: TGTGCCAGCAGCCCAAGGGGTATCTTGACTGAAGCTTTCTTT. Using reference TRBV2 and TRBJ1-1 for the parts outside the CDR3, the full variable domain is EPEVTQTPSHQVTQMGQEVILRCVPISNHLYFYWYRQILGQKVEFLVSFYNNEISEKSEIFDDQFSVERPDGSNFTLKIRSTKLEDSAMYFCASSPRGILTEAFFGQGTRLTVV.